These 14 T cell receptor beta chains originate from one sample sequenced in a study of blood T cell repertoires in COVID-19. Produced via immunoSEQ multiplex PCR; TCRdb's table is partial and in-frame only. The sample yields over 100,000 clones, almost 70% seen once. Sequenced input: peripheral blood. These receptors were taken from a woman in her sixties or seventies with acute or convalescent COVID-19.

The gene calls are TRBV19 and TRBJ2-3; D possibly corresponds to TRBD2 (7 bases). CDR1 and CDR2 from the germline V gene are LNHDA and SQIVND (reference sequence). Trimming took 3 bases from V and 2 from J, leaving 15 bases between them. The CDR3 is 16 amino acids. The DNA of the CDR3 is TGTGCCAGTAGTATGGGGGGGCGGGGCGTCACAGATACGCAGTATTTT. This gives the protein CASSMGGRGVTDTQYF.

This chain connects TRBV15 to TRBJ2-4; 7 nucleotides match TRBD2. With 1 base clipped from V and 0 bases from J, the junction kept 6 bases outside the gene matches. The CDR3 extends over 17 amino acids. Germline assignment: CDR1 LNHNV and CDR2 YYDKDF (reference sequence). The CDR3 DNA reads as TGTGCCACCAGCAGAGGTGAGGGAGGGAGAGCCAAAAACATTCAGTACTTC. It is translated as CATSRGEGGRAKNIQYF. Variable domain in full (rest from reference TRBV15 and TRBJ2-4): DAMVIQNPRYQVTQFGKPVTLSCSQTLNHNVMYWYQQKSSQAPKLLFHYYDKDFNNEADTPDNFQSRRPNTSFCFLDIRSPGLGDTAMYLCATSRGEGGRAKNIQYFGAGTRLSVL.

The table lists this clone with a few counts. The V gene is TRBV3-1 (or the pseudogene TRBV3-2), the J gene TRBJ1-3, with 7 bases fitting TRBD1. There are 14 residues in the CDR3. Germline-derived CDR1 and CDR2 are LGHDT and YNNKEL (reference sequence). The trim removed 6 bases at V and 1 base at J, leaving 3 bases unmatched. CDR3 loop: CASRRQGSGNTIYF. The CDR3 coding sequence is TGTGCCAGCAGGAGACAGGGATCTGGAAACACCATATATTTT.

For this clone: The same CDR3 arises from other DNA sequences in this sample as well. V is TRBV5-4 and J is TRBJ1-4, with TRBD1 as a possible D gene (6 bases). This CDR3 is 14 amino acids long. Trimming took 3 bases from V and 2 from J, leaving 8 bases between them. CDR1 and CDR2 from the germline V gene are SGHNT and YYREEE (reference sequence). The CDR3 nucleotides are TGTGCCAGCAGCTCAAGGGGGACTAATGAAAAACTGTTTTTT. It specifies CASSSRGTNEKLFF. The whole variable domain, remainder taken from reference TRBV5-4 and TRBJ1-4, is ETGVTQSPTHLIKTRGQQVTLRCSSQSGHNTVSWYQQALGQGPQFIFQYYREEENGRGNFPPRFSGLQFPNYSSELNVNALELDDSALYLCASSSRGTNEKLFFGSGTQLSVL.

This clone was observed at least ten times. The CDR3 DNA follows: TGTGCCAGCAGTGGTTTAGGGGCGGGAGGGGCCCTAAACACCGGGGAGCTGTTTTTT. Translated, it gives CASSGLGAGGALNTGELFF. This sequence joins TRBV6-1 and TRBJ2-2; TRBD2 matches at 9 bases. Germline CDR1 reads MNHNS; CDR2 reads SASEGT. V lost 4 bases to trimming and J lost 2 bases; unmatched junction nucleotides: 14. CDR3 length equals 19 residues.

The J gene is TRBJ2-1, the V gene TRBV11-2, with 10 positions matching TRBD2. The CDR3 is 15 amino acids. Germline V gene lookup returns CDR1 SGHAT and CDR2 FQNNGV. The ends lost 5 bases at V and 4 bases at J; junction bases unmatched: 5. CDR3 DNA sequence: TGTGCCAGCAGCCTTAGCGGGGGGAAATACAATGAGCAGTTCTTC. It is translated as CASSLSGGKYNEQFF.

This chain joins TRBV7-2 and TRBJ1-2; perhaps TRBD1 as D (6 bases). Germline assignment: CDR1 SGHTA and CDR2 FQGNSA. The germline V and J ends were trimmed by 5 bases and 4 bases, with 8 bases remaining between them. This CDR3 spans 12 amino acids. The CDR3 sequence: CASSIQGYGYTF. Written as DNA, the CDR3 is TGTGCCAGCAGCATACAGGGCTATGGCTACACCTTC.

J is TRBJ1-6 and V is TRBV5-4; the D gene is possibly TRBD1 (5 bases). The CDR3 spans 15 residues. Between the trimmed V and J ends, which lost 0 bases and 3 bases, there was a span of 7 bases. Germline CDR1 and CDR2: SGHNT and YYREEE (reference sequence). The CDR3 region has the DNA TGTGCCAGCAGCTTGGAGGGGAACTATAATTCACCCCTCCACTTT. Its translation is CASSLEGNYNSPLHF.

The chain links TRBV27 to TRBJ2-2, with 8 bases that match TRBD2. Germline assignment: CDR1 MNHEY and CDR2 SMNVEV (reference sequence). The CDR3 is 15 residues long. Germline trimming cut 4 bases from V and 4 bases from J; bases unmatched to any gene: 5. In DNA form, the CDR3 reads TGTGCCAGCAGTTCACTAGCGGATATCACCGGGGAGCTGTTTTTT. As protein: CASSSLADITGELFF.

In nucleotides, the CDR3 is TGTGCCAGTAGTAGCGGTTCGGCGGGGCCCTACAATGAGCAGTTCTTC. This translates into CASSSGSAGPYNEQFF. The chain has TRBV19 and TRBJ2-1, with a possible D match to TRBD2 (6 bases). Germline CDR1 and CDR2: LNHDA and SQIVND (reference sequence). With 4 bases removed from V and 2 bases from J, the gap between germline ends came to 15 bases. The CDR3 runs 16 residues.

The CDR3 is CASSESGRDYEQYF. Here the CDR3 DNA reads TGCGCCAGCAGTGAGAGCGGGAGGGACTACGAGCAGTACTTC. This sequence joins TRBV10-1 and TRBJ2-7; 10 bases align to TRBD2. This CDR3 is built from 14 residues. Germline loops: CDR1 WNHNN, CDR2 SYGVQD (reference sequence). V shed 2 bases and J 3 bases; nucleotides not matched to a gene: 1.

The chain couples TRBV5-1 to TRBJ2-1; 7 nucleotides align to TRBD1. The junction had 12 bases not matched to a gene; V was cut back by 4 bases and J by 8 bases. This CDR3 has 15 amino acids. Germline V gene lookup returns CDR1 SGHRS and CDR2 YFSETQ. The CDR3 is CASSERQGIMYEQFF. The DNA of the CDR3 is TGCGCCAGCAGCGAACGACAGGGTATTATGTATGAGCAGTTCTTC.

The V call is TRBV6-5, the J call TRBJ1-5, with D perhaps matching TRBD1 (5 bases). The CDR3 length is 14 residues. V lost 0 bases and J 13 bases, leaving 16 bases between the germline ends. Germline CDR1 and CDR2: MNHEY and SVGAGI. The CDR3 is CASSYSGEGTQQHF. The CDR3 coding sequence is TGTGCCAGCAGTTACTCAGGGGAGGGGACCCAGCAGCATTTT.

This clone has just a few counts. J is TRBJ2-7 and V is TRBV28; 7 bases map to TRBD2. The CDR3 consists of 14 residues. Unmatched junction bases numbered 10, after V lost 9 bases and J lost 2 bases. Germline loops: CDR1 MDHEN, CDR2 SYDVKM. The CDR3 sequence is CASGKPRGAYEQYF. The DNA of the CDR3 is TGTGCCAGTGGCAAGCCACGGGGGGCCTACGAGCAGTACTTC.